These 13 T cell receptor beta chains came from one sample sequenced in a study of early T cells in non-severe SARS-CoV-2 infection. From the 5' RACE reads, TCRdb called clonotypes with MiXCR, one entry per CDR3 protein. The table lists roughly 30,000 distinct CDR3 sequences, around 5% of them singletons. The sample consisted of whole blood. The receptors derive from an adult who was a healthcare worker with PCR-confirmed SARS-CoV-2 infection or an uninfected control (not recorded which).

This clonotype was seen only a few times. The gene calls are TRBV29-1 and TRBJ1-1; D gene unclear. The CDR3 covers 13 residues. V lost 4 bases and J 0 bases, leaving 9 bases between the germline ends. Germline V CDR1 and CDR2: SQVTM, ANQGSEA. CDR3 bases: TGCAGCGTTGCGTCCGGAGTGAACACTGAAGCTTTCTTT. This sequence encodes CSVASGVNTEAFF.

This clonotype was detected ten times or more. The V and J genes are TRBV29-1 and TRBJ1-5; possibly TRBD1 for D (6 bases). Germline V gene data show CDR1 as SQVTM and CDR2 as ANQGSEA. V lost 7 bases and J 5 bases, leaving 6 bases between the germline ends. The length of the CDR3 is 10 residues. CDR3 residues: CSAGDQPQHF. CDR3 in DNA: TGCAGCGCAGGGGATCAGCCCCAGCATTTT.

The CDR3 loop reads CASSLDAGTDTQYF. In DNA form, the CDR3 reads TGTGCCAGCAGCTTAGATGCAGGGACAGATACGCAGTATTTT. The V gene is TRBV7-6, the J gene TRBJ2-3; TRBD1 might be the D (5 bases). Per the germline V gene, CDR1 is SGHVS and CDR2 is FNYEAQ. This CDR3 comprises 14 residues. V lost 1 base, J lost 3 bases, and 8 bases lay in between. The variable domain in full, with the rest retrieved from reference TRBV7-6 and TRBJ2-3, is GAGVSQSPRYKVTKRGQDVALRCDPISGHVSLYWYRQALGQGPEFLTYFNYEAQQDKSGLPNDRFSAERPEGSISTLTIQRTEQRDSAMYRCASSLDAGTDTQYFGPGTRLTVL.

In this sample, this clonotype turned up many times. The chain combines TRBV29-1 with TRBJ2-7, with TRBD2 identical over 8 bases. The CDR3 loop spans 14 amino acids. The V segment lost 7 bases and the J segment 2 bases; nucleotides outside the gene matches: 10. Germline-derived CDR1 and CDR2 are SQVTM and ANQGSEA. CDR3 in amino acids: CSAGGAGMPYEQYF. The CDR3 DNA sequence: TGCAGCGCCGGGGGGGCGGGGATGCCCTACGAGCAGTACTTC.

This clonotype was seen many times. The rearrangement links TRBV11-3 to TRBJ2-1, with TRBD1 as a possible D gene (5 bases). The germline V gene has CDR1 SGHNT and CDR2 YENEEA. Trimming removed 2 bases from V and 4 bases from J, with 6 bases in between. The CDR3 contains 13 residues. The CDR3 sequence: CASSLPGYNEQFF. The CDR3, as DNA: TGTGCCAGCAGCTTACCAGGGTACAATGAGCAGTTCTTC.

This clonotype was counted at least ten times. CDR3 bases: TGTGCCAGCAGCCCCAGTTTAGGAGGGGAGCAGTTCTTC. Translated, it gives CASSPSLGGEQFF. The chain employs TRBV11-2 and TRBJ2-1, with a possible D match to TRBD2 (6 bases). CDR1 and CDR2 from the germline V gene are SGHAT and FQNNGV. The V end was cut by 5 bases, the J end by 10 bases, with 15 bases between. The CDR3 has 13 residues.

This clonotype was counted at least ten times. CDR3 in amino acids: CSARIMGGPQHF. The CDR3 DNA sequence: TGCAGTGCTAGGATCATGGGGGGGCCCCAGCATTTT. The chain recombines TRBV20-1 with TRBJ1-5; D is perhaps TRBD1 (5 bases). Looked up from germline, CDR1 is DFQATT and CDR2 is SNEGSKA (reference sequence). The CDR3 length is 12 residues. Trimming took off 3 bases at V and 9 bases at J, with 12 bases between the two ends.

This clonotype showed up just a few times. V usage is TRBV12-3 or TRBV12-4 and J usage is TRBJ2-1; 13 positions match TRBD2. Trimming cost V 6 bases and J 11 bases; bases outside gene matches: 10. This CDR3 has 15 amino acids. The CDR3 region is CASRGPGLAGPKQFF. The CDR3 DNA sequence: TGTGCCAGCAGGGGACCGGGACTAGCGGGGCCGAAGCAGTTCTTC.

This clonotype was seen many times. The chain carries TRBV7-9 and TRBJ2-1; 13 bases line up with TRBD2. Germline V gene sequence: CDR1 SEHNR, CDR2 FQNEAQ (reference sequence). The V gene end was trimmed by 0 bases and the J gene end by 8 bases; junction bases not matched to a gene: 7. This CDR3 is built from 17 residues. In DNA, the CDR3 is TGTGCCAGCAGCTTAGCCCGAACTAGCGGGGGGGAGGATGAGCAGTTCTTC. This gives the protein CASSLARTSGGEDEQFF.

This chain connects TRBV7-9 to TRBJ2-7; D is perhaps TRBD1 (6 bases). Germline V gives CDR1 SEHNR, CDR2 FQNEAQ (reference sequence). The CDR3 sequence is 14 residues long. V was trimmed by 0 bases and J by 3 bases, leaving 9 bases between them. The CDR3 nucleotides are TGTGCCAGCAGCTTAGCAGGGGGAGACTACGAGCAGTACTTC. It translates to CASSLAGGDYEQYF.

This clonotype has at least ten counts. The chain combines TRBV10-2 with TRBJ2-7; 10 nucleotides align to TRBD1. V was pared by 2 bases and J by 6 bases, with 10 bases of the junction left unmatched. Per the germline V gene, CDR1 is WSHSY and CDR2 is SAAADI. The CDR3 is 16 amino acids. This CDR3 reads CASSERLGQGRVEQYF. The CDR3 DNA follows: TGCGCCAGCAGTGAGAGGCTGGGACAGGGGCGTGTCGAGCAGTACTTC.

This clonotype was counted many times. The chain is built from TRBV7-9 and TRBJ2-5; D perhaps matches TRBD2 (7 bases). The CDR3 is 14 amino acids. The germline CDR1 and CDR2 sequences are SEHNR and FQNEAQ (reference sequence). V was clipped by 5 bases and J by 3 bases, with 13 bases between them. In DNA form, the CDR3 reads TGTGCCAGCAGCCCGAGGGGGGGAGAAGAGACCCAGTACTTC. It yields the protein CASSPRGGEETQYF.

This clonotype was seen repeatedly, ten times or more. The chain has TRBV6-2 or TRBV6-3 and TRBJ2-7, with a tentative D call TRBD2 (5 bases). CDR3 length: 15 residues. The germline V gene has CDR1 MNHEY and CDR2 SVGEGT. V was trimmed by 6 bases and J by 5 bases, leaving 20 bases between them. The CDR3 is CASSPLFLRAHEQYF. CDR3 DNA: TGTGCCAGCAGCCCTCTCTTCCTGAGGGCCCACGAGCAGTACTTC.